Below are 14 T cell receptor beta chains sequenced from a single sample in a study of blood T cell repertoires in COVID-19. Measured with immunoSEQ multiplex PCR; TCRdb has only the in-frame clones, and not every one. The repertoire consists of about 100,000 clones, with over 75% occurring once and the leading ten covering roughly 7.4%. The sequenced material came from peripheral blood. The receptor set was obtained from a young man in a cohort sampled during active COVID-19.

The CDR3 DNA reads TGTGCCTGGAGTGTACCAGGGTGGCCCCCTTTACCCCTCCACTTT. Its protein is CAWSVPGWPPLPLHF. V gene TRBV30 combines with J gene TRBJ1-6; TRBD1 might be the D (5 bases). Germline values: CDR1 GTSNPN, CDR2 SVGIG (reference sequence). This CDR3 region has 15 residues. The ends were cut back, 0 bases at V and 12 bases at J, with 18 bases in the middle. Filled out from reference TRBV30 and TRBJ1-6, the complete variable domain reads SQTIHQWPATLVQPVGSPLSLECTVEGTSNPNLYWYRQAAGRGLQLLFYSVGIGQISSEVPQNLSASRPQDRQFILSSKKLLLSDSGFYLCAWSVPGWPPLPLHFGNGTRLTVT.

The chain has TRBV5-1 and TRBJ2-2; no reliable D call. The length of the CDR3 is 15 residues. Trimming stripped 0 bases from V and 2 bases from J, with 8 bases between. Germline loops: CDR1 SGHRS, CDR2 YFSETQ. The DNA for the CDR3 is TGCGCCAGCAGCTTGGCCAGGATAAACACCGGGGAGCTGTTTTTT. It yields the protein CASSLARINTGELFF.

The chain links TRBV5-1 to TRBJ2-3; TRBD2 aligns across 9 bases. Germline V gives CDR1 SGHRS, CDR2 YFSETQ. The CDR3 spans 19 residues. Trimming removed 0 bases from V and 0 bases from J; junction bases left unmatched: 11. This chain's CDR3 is CASSLEGSGGSSSTDTQYF. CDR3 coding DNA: TGCGCCAGCAGCTTGGAGGGTAGCGGGGGATCGTCAAGCACAGATACGCAGTATTTT.

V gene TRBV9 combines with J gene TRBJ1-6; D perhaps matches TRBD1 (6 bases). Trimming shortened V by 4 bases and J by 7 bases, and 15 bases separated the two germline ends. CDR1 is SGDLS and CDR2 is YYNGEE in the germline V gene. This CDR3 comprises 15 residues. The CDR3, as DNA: TGTGCCAGCAGCAGAATGGACAGACTCAATTCACCCCTCCACTTT. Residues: CASSRMDRLNSPLHF.

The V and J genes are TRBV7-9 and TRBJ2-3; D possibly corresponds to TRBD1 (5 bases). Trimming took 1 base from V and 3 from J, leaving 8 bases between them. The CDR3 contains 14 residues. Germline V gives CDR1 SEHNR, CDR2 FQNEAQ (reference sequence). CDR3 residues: CASSLEAGTDTQYF. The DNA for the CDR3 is TGTGCCAGCAGCTTAGAAGCAGGGACAGATACGCAGTATTTT.

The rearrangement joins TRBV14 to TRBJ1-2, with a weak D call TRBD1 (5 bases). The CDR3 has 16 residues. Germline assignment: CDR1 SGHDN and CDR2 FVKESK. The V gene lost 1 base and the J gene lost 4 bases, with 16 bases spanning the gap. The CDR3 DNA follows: TGTGCCAGCAGCCAAGGCGTCAGGGAAGGGTTCTATGGCTACACCTTC. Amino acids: CASSQGVREGFYGYTF. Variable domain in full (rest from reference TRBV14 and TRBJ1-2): EAGVTQFPSHSVIEKGQTVTLRCDPISGHDNLYWYRRVMGKEIKFLLHFVKESKQDESGMPNNRFLAERTGGTYSTLKVQPAELEDSGVYFCASSQGVREGFYGYTFGSGTRLTVV.

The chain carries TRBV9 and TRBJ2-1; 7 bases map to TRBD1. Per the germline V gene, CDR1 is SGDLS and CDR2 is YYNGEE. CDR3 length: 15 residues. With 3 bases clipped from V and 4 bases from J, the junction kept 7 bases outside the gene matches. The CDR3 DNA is TGTGCCAGCAGCGCCAGACAGGGAGCTTACAATGAGCAGTTCTTC. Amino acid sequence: CASSARQGAYNEQFF.

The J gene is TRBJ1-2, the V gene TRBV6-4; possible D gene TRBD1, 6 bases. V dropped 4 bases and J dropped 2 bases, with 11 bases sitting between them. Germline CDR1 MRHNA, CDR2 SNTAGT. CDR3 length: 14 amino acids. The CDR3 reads CASSVTGSNYGYTF. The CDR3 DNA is TGTGCCAGCAGTGTGACAGGTTCAAACTATGGCTACACCTTC.

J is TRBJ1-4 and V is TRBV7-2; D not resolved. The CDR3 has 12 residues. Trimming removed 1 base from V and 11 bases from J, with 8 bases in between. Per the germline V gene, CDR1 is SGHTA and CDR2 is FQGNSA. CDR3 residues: CASSLGSGKLFF. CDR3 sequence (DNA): TGTGCCAGCAGCTTAGGGTCGGGGAAACTGTTTTTT.

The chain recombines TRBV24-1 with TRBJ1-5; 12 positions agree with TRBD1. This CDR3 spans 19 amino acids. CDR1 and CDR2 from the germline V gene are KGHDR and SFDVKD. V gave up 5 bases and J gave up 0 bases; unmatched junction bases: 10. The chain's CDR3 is CATSAGQGARWNSNQPQHF. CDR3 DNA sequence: TGTGCCACCAGTGCGGGACAGGGGGCGCGTTGGAATAGCAATCAGCCCCAGCATTTT.

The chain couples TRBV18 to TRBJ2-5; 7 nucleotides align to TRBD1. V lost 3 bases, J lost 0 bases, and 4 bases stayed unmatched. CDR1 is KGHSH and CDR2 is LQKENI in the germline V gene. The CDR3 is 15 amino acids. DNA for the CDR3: TGTGCCAGCTCACCGGACAGGCGGCACCAAGAGACCCAGTACTTC. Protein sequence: CASSPDRRHQETQYF.

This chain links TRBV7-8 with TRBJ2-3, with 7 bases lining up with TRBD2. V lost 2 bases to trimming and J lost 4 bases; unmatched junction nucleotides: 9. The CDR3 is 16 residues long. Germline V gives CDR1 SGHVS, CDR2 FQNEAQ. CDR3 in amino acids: CASSLLSGAPSDTQYF. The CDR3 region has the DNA TGTGCCAGCAGCTTACTCAGCGGGGCACCGTCAGATACGCAGTATTTT.

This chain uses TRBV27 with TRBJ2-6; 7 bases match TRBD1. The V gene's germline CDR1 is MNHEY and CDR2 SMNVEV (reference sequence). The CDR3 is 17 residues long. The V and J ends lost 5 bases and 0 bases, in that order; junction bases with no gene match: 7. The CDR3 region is CASSADRQSSGANVLTF. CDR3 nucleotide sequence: TGTGCCAGCAGTGCGGACAGGCAGAGCTCTGGGGCCAACGTCCTGACTTTC.

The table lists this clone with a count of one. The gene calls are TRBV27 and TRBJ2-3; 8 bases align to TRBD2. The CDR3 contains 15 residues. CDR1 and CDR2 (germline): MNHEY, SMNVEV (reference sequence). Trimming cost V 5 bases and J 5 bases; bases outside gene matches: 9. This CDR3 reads CASSTTSGSVDTQYF. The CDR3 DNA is TGTGCCAGCAGTACCACTAGCGGATCAGTAGATACGCAGTATTTT.